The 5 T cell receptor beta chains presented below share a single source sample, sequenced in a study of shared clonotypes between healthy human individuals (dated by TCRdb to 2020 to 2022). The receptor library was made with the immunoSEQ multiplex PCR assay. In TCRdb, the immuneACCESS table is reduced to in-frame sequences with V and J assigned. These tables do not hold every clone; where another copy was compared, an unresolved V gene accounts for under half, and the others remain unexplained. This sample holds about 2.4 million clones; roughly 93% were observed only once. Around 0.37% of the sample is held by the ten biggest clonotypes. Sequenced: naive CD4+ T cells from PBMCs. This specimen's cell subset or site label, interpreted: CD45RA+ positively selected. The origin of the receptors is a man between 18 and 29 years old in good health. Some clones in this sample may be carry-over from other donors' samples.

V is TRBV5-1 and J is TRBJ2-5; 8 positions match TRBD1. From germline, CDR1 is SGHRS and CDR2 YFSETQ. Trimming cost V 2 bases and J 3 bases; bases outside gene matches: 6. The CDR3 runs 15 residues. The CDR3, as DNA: TGCGCCAGCAGCTTAACCGTGACAGGGGAAGAGACCCAGTACTTC. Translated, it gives CASSLTVTGEETQYF.

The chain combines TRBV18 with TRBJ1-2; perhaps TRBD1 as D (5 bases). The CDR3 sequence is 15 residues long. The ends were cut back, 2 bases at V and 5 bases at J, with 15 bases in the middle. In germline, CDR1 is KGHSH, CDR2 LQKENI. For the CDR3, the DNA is TGTGCCAGCTCACCAACCGGGACGGGCGAGTATGGCTACACCTTC. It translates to CASSPTGTGEYGYTF.

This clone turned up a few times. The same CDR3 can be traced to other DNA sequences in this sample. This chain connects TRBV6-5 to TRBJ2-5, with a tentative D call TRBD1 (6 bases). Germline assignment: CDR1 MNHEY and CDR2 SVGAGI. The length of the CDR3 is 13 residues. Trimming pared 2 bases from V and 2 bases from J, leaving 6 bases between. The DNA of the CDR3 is TGTGCCAGCAGTTACAGGGGGCAAGAGACCCAGTACTTC. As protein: CASSYRGQETQYF.

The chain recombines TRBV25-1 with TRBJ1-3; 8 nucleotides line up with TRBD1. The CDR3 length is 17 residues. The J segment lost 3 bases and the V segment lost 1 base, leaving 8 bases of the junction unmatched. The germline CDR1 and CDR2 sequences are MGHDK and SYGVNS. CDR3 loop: CASSEWGGTGNGNTIYF. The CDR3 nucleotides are TGTGCCAGCAGTGAATGGGGGGGGACAGGCAATGGAAACACCATATATTTT.

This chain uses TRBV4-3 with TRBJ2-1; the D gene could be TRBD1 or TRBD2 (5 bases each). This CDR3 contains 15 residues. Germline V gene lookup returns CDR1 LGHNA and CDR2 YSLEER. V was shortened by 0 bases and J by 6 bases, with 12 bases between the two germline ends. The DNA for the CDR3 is TGCGCCAGCAGCCAAGATTTTGGGACGATCAATGAGCAGTTCTTC. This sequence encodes CASSQDFGTINEQFF.